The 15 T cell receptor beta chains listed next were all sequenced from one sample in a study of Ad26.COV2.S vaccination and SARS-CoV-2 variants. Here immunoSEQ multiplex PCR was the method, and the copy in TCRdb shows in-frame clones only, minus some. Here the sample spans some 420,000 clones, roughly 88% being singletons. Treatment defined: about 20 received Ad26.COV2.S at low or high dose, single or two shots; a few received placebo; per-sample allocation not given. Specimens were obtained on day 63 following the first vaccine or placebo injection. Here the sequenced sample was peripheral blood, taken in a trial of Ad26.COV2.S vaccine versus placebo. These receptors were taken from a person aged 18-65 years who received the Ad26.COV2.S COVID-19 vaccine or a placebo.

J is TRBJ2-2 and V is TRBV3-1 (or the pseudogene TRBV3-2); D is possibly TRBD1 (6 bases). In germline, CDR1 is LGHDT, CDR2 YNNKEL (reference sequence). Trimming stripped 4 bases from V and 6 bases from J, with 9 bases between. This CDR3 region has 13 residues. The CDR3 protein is CASSPRTAGELFF. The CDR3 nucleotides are TGTGCCAGCAGCCCGCGGACAGCCGGGGAGCTGTTTTTT.

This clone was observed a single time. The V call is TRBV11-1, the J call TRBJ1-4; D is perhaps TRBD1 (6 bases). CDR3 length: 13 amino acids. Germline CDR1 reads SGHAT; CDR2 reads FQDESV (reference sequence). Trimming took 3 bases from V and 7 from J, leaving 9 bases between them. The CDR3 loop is CASSFDRSEKLFF. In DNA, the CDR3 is TGTGCCAGCAGCTTTGACAGGAGTGAAAAACTGTTTTTT.

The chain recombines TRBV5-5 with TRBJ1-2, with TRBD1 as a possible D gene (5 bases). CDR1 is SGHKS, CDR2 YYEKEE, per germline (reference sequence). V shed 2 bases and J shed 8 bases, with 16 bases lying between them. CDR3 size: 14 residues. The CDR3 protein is CASSFTGPADGYTF. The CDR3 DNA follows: TGTGCCAGCAGCTTTACAGGCCCGGCTGACGGCTACACCTTC.

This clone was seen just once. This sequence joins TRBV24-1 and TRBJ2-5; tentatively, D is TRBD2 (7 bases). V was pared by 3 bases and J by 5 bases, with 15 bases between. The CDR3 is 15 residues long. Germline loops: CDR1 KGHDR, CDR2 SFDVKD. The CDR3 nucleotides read TGTGCCACCAGTGATATAGGGGGGGGGTCGGAGACCCAGTACTTC. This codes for CATSDIGGGSETQYF.

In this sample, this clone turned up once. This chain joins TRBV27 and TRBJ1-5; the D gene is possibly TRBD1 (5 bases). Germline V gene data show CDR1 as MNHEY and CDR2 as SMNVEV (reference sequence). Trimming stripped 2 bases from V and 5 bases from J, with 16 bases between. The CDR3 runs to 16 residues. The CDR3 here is CASSLRGLGSDQPQHF. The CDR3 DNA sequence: TGTGCCAGCAGTTTAAGGGGTCTGGGGTCGGATCAGCCCCAGCATTTT.

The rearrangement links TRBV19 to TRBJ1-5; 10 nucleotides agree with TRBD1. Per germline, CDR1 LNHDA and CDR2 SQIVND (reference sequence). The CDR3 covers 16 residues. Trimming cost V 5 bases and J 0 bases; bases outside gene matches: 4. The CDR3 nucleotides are TGTGCCAGTAGTTCCAGGACAGGGGGTAGCAATCAGCCCCAGCATTTT. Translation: CASSSRTGGSNQPQHF.

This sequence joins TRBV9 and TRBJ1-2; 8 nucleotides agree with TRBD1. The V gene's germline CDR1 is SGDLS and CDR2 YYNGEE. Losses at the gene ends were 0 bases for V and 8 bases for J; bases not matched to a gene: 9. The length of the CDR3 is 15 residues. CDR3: CASSVGVGQEGGYTF. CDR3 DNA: TGTGCCAGCAGCGTAGGCGTGGGACAGGAGGGAGGCTACACCTTC.

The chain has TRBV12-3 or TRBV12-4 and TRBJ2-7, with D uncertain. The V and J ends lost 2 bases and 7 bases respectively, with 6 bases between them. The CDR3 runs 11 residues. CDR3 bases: TGTGCCAGCAGTTTACGGGCGGAGCAGTACTTC. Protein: CASSLRAEQYF.

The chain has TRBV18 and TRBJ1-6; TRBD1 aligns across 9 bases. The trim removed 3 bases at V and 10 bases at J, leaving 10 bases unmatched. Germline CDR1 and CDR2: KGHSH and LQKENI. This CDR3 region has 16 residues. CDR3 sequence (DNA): TGTGCCAGCTCACCCGATTCCGGGACAGGGAGATCACCCCTCCACTTT. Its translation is CASSPDSGTGRSPLHF.

In nucleotides, the CDR3 is TGTGCCAGCAAGAGGGGACAGTCTGAAAAGGGCTACACCTTC. The encoded protein is CASKRGQSEKGYTF. The chain joins TRBV28 to TRBJ1-2; 7 bases match TRBD1. This CDR3 has 14 residues. CDR1 MDHEN and CDR2 SYDVKM come from the germline V gene. V was clipped by 7 bases and J by 8 bases; unmatched bases: 13.

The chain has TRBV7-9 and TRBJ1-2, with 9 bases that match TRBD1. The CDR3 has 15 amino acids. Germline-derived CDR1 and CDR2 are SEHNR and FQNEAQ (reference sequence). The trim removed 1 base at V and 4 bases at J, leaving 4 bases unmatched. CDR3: CASSLDRGLGYGYTF. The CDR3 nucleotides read TGTGCCAGCAGCTTAGACAGGGGGCTCGGCTATGGCTACACCTTC.

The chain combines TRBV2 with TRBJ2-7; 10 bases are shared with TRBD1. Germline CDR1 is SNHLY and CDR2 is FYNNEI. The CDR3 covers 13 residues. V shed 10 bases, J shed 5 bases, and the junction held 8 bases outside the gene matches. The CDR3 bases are TGTGCCACCTCAAGGGACAGGGGCGACGAGCAGTACTTC. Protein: CATSRDRGDEQYF.

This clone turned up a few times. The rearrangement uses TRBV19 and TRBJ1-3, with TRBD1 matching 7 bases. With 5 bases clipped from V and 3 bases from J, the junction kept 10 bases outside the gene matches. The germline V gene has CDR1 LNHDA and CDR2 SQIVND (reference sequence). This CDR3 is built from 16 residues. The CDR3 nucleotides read TGTGCCAGTAGTGCGGGACAGAGGTCTTTTGGAAACACCATATATTTT. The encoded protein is CASSAGQRSFGNTIYF. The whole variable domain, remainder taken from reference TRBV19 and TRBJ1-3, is DGGITQSPKYLFRKEGQNVTLSCEQNLNHDAMYWYRQDPGQGLRLIYYSQIVNDFQKGDIAEGYSVSREKKESFPLTVTSAQKNPTAFYLCASSAGQRSFGNTIYFGEGSWLTVV.

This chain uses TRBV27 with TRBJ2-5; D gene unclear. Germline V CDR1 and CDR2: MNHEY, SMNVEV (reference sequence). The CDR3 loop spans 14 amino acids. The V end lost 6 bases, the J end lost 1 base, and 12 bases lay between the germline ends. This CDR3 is CASSKGDPQETQYF. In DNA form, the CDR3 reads TGTGCCAGCAGCAAAGGAGACCCCCAAGAGACCCAGTACTTC.

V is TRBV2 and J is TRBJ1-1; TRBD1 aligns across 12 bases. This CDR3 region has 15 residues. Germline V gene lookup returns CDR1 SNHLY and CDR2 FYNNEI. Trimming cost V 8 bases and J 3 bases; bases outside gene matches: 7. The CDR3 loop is CASDRDRGLDTEAFF. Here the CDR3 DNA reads TGTGCCAGCGACCGGGACAGGGGGCTGGACACTGAAGCTTTCTTT.